This T cell receptor beta chain was recovered during a study of blood T cell repertoires in COVID-19. Original handling: Counts of nucleated cells, estimated from reference gene primer amplification, were obtained. Measured with immunoSEQ multiplex PCR; TCRdb has only the in-frame clones, and not every one. V and J calls and clone size come straight from that table; D and trimming were deduced from the DNA. The sample lists almost 70,000 clones, roughly 89% occurring once. Germline V CDR1 and CDR2: LGHDT, YNNKEL (reference sequence). With 1 base removed from V and 7 bases from J, the gap between germline ends came to 10 bases. This CDR3 is built from 13 residues.

Sequencing was performed on peripheral blood. The chain recombines TRBV3-1 (or the pseudogene TRBV3-2) with TRBJ1-2; D uncertain. The receptor comes from a woman aged 50 to 65 with active COVID-19. CDR3 DNA: TGTGCCAGCAGCCAAGCTTCCGCGGGTGGCTACACCTTC. Encoded protein: CASSQASAGGYTF.